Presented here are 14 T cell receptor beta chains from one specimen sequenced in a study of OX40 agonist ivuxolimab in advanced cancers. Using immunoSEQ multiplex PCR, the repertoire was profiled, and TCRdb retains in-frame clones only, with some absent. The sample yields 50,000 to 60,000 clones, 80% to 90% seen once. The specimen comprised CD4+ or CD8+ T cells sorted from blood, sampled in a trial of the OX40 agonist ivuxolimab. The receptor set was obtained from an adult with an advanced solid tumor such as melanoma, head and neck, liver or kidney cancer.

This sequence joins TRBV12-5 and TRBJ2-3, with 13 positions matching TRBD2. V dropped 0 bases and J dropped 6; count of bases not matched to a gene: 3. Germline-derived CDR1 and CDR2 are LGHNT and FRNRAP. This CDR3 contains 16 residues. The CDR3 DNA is TGTGCTAGTGGTTTGGTACTAGCGGGGGGGCGGGATACGCAGTATTTT. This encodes CASGLVLAGGRDTQYF.

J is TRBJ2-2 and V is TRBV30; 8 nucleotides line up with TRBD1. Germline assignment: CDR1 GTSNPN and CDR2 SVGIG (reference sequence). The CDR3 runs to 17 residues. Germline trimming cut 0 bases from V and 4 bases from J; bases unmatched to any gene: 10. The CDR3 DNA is TGTGCCTGGAGTGTACTGGGCAGGGGGCGAGGCACCGGGGAGCTGTTTTTT. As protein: CAWSVLGRGRGTGELFF.

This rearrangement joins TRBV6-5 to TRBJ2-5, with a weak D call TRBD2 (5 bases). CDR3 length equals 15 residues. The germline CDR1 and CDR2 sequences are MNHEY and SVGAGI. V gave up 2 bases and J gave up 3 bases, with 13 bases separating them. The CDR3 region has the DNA TGTGCCAGCAGTTACGGAGGCAGACCTAAAGAGACCCAGTACTTC. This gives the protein CASSYGGRPKETQYF.

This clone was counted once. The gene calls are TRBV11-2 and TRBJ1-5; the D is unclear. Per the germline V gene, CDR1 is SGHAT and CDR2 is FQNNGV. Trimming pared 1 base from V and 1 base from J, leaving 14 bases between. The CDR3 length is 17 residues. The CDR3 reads CASSLGLHGTSNQPQHF. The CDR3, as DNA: TGTGCCAGCAGCTTAGGTTTGCACGGAACCAGCAATCAGCCCCAGCATTTT.

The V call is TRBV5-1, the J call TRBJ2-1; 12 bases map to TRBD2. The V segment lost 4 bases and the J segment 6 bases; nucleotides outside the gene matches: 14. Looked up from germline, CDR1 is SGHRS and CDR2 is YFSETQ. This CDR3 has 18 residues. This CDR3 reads CASSPESFRTSGVNEQFF. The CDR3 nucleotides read TGCGCCAGCAGCCCCGAGAGCTTCAGGACTAGCGGGGTCAATGAGCAGTTCTTC.

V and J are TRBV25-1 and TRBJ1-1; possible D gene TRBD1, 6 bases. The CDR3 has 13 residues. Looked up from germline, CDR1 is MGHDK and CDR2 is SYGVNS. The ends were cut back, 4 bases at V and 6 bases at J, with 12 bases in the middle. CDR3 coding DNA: TGTGCCAGCAGTGGAACAGGGATACCTGAAGCTTTCTTT. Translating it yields CASSGTGIPEAFF. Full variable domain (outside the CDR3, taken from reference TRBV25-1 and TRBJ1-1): EADIYQTPRYLVIGTGKKITLECSQTMGHDKMYWYQQDPGMELHLIHYSYGVNSTEKGDLSSESTVSRIRTEHFPLTLESARPSHTSQYLCASSGTGIPEAFFGQGTRLTVV.

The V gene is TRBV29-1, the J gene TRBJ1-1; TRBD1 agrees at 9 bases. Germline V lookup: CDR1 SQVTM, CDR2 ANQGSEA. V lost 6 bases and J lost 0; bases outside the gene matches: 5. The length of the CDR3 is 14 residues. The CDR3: CSVGQGGVNTEAFF. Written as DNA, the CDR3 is TGCAGCGTGGGACAGGGAGGGGTGAACACTGAAGCTTTCTTT.

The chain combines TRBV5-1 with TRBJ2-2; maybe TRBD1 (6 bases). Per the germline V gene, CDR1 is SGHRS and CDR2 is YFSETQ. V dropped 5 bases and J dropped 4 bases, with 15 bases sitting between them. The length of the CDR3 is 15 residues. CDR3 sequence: CASRTIQGSTGELFF. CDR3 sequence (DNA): TGCGCCAGCAGAACCATACAGGGAAGCACCGGGGAGCTGTTTTTT.

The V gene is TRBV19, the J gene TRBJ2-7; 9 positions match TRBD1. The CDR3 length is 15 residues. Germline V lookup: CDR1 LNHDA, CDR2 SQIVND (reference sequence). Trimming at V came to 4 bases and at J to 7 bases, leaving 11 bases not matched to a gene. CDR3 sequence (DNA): TGTGCCAGTAGTACCCAACGGACAGGGGTGGGGGAGCAGTACTTC. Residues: CASSTQRTGVGEQYF.

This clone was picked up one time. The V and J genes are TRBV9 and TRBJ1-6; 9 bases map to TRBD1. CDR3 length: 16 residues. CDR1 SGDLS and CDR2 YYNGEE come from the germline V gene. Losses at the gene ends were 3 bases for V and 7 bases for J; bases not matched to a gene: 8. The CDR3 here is CASSETGGFSNSPLHF. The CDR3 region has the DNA TGTGCCAGCAGCGAGACAGGGGGTTTTTCGAATTCACCCCTCCACTTT.

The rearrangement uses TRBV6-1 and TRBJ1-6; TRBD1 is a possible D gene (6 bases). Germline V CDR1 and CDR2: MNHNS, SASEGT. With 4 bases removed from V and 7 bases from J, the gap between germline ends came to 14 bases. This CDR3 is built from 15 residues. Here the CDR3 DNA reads TGTGCCAGCAGTGGATTGGGGGCGGGCAATTCACCCCTCCACTTT. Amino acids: CASSGLGAGNSPLHF.

CDR3 nucleotides: TGTGTCGCCGCCGAGAACACTGAAGCTTTCTTT. Its protein product is CVAAENTEAFF. The genes are TRBV28 and TRBJ1-1; D is unresolved. The germline V gene encodes CDR1 MDHEN and CDR2 SYDVKM. This CDR3 region has 11 residues.

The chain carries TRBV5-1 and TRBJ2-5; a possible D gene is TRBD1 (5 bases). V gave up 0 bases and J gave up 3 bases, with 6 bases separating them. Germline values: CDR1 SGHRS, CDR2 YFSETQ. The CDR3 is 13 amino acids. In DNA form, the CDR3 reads TGCGCCAGCAGCTTGGGACAGAAAGAGACCCAGTACTTC. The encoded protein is CASSLGQKETQYF. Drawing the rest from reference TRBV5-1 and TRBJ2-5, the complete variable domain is KAGVTQTPRYLIKTRGQQVTLSCSPISGHRSVSWYQQTPGQGLQFLFEYFSETQRNKGNFPGRFSGRQFSNSRSEMNVSTLELGDSALYLCASSLGQKETQYFGPGTRLLVL.

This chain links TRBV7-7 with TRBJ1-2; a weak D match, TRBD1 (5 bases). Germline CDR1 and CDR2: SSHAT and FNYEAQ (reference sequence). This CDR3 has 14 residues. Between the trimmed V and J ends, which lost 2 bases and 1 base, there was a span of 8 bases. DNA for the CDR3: TGTGCCAGCAGCTTATCTGACAGTAACTATGGCTACACCTTC. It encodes CASSLSDSNYGYTF. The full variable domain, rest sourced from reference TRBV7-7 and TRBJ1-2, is GAGVSQSPRYKVTKRGQDVTLRCDPISSHATLYWYQQALGQGPEFLTYFNYEAQPDKSGLPSDRFSAERPEGSISTLTIQRTEQRDSAMYRCASSLSDSNYGYTFGSGTRLTVV.